These T cell receptor beta chains were read from a single sample in a study of T-cell memory formation after mild COVID-19. TCRdb re-derived calls from the 5' RACE reads in MiXCR, one entry per CDR3 protein. The table has 500,000 to 550,000 distinct CDR3 sequences, roughly 22% seen once. The specimen was PBMCs or a T cell subset sorted from them (not recorded which). The receptors here all came from an adult woman who had mild COVID-19 (a few samples of this study predate the infection). Cell type and time point are not known. Both conserved end residues are trimmed from each CDR3.

j_call v_call cdr3_aa
TRBJ2-1 TRBV11-2 ASSMGGPYNEQF
TRBJ2-5 TRBV7-3 ARHWGSAGRETQY
TRBJ2-7 TRBV5-1 ASSSSGGRDYEQY
TRBJ2-3 TRBV12-3/TRBV12-4 ASSPTGGAGDTQY
TRBJ2-3 TRBV4-3 ASSQAPSGQDTQY
TRBJ1-1 TRBV18 ASSPSGINTEAF
TRBJ1-5 TRBV24-1 ATSGVNQPQH
TRBJ2-1 TRBV7-3 ASSGGEGEQF
TRBJ2-1 TRBV14 ASSHGTSGGYNEQF
TRBJ2-7 TRBV7-2 ASSFTGRPNEQY
TRBJ2-1 TRBV6-5 ASSSLAGRIYNEQF
TRBJ2-3 TRBV5-1 ASSEGLVADTQY
TRBJ2-1 TRBV12-3/TRBV12-4 ASSTGTSGRELYNEQF
TRBJ2-7 TRBV27 ASSPVTPSYEQY
TRBJ2-5 TRBV12-3/TRBV12-4 ASSLGQIQETQY
TRBJ2-3 TRBV29-1 SLKWEVIAGGTDTQY
TRBJ1-1 TRBV6-2/TRBV6-3 ASSATGMNTEAF
TRBJ2-1 TRBV5-1 ASKLGPGGDEQF
TRBJ2-7 TRBV4-3 ASSQVGPDRGDEQY
TRBJ2-7 TRBV4-3 ASSKHGGLTYEQY
TRBJ2-3 TRBV7-6 ASSSRGPRVGTDTQY
TRBJ2-1 TRBV7-2 AARGDFSYNEQF
TRBJ2-7 TRBV19 ASSTLAGGTYEQY
TRBJ1-2 TRBV7-8 ASSLTAPGSGINYGYT
TRBJ1-3 TRBV4-1 ASSYRDSDSGNTIY
TRBJ1-1 TRBV6-5 ASSPFSRDRGIAF
TRBJ2-1 TRBV9 ASSPYSGSFNEQF
TRBJ1-6 TRBV11-2 ASSLKGAGDSPLH
TRBJ2-1 TRBV28 ASSVTSGASSYNEQF
TRBJ2-1 TRBV5-1 ASSLPTGAVYNEQF
TRBJ2-3 TRBV7-8 ASSSSPSGSATTQY
TRBJ2-3 TRBV10-3 AIGDRGLDTQY
TRBJ2-4 TRBV10-3 AIQGGDRIQY
TRBJ2-5 TRBV12-3/TRBV12-4 ASSSFSGETQY
TRBJ2-2 TRBV12-3/TRBV12-4 ASSPHTPNTGELF
TRBJ2-6 TRBV7-3 ASSGGSTGANVLT
TRBJ2-7 TRBV18 ASSPMQREPYEQY
TRBJ1-2 TRBV12-3/TRBV12-4 ASTGTLGYT
TRBJ2-1 TRBV25-1 ASSASGTGSYNEQF
TRBJ2-1 TRBV29-1 SVQLMGVGEQF
TRBJ1-2 TRBV12-3/TRBV12-4 ASRRQGNYGYT
TRBJ1-1 TRBV5-1 ASSLYISKEAF
TRBJ2-7 TRBV4-1 ASSQIWRSDYEQY
TRBJ1-5 TRBV18 ASSIAGQGRVNQPQH
TRBJ1-2 TRBV25-1 ASSPTTGIIHGYT
TRBJ2-1 TRBV11-2 ASRGQTTYNEQF
TRBJ2-7 TRBV24-1 ATSETESSTKQY
TRBJ2-7 TRBV6-5 ASRKGGSSYEQY
TRBJ2-3 TRBV7-9 ASRVPAGDRGTDTQY
TRBJ2-7 TRBV7-9 ASSAQGWEQY
TRBJ1-5 TRBV6-8 ASSSRDRPTNQPQH
TRBJ2-2 TRBV3-1 ASSQGPPGLAGMSGTGELF
TRBJ1-2 TRBV12-3/TRBV12-4 ASSLVGTDYGYT
TRBJ1-1 TRBV12-3/TRBV12-4 ASSSWEYAEAF
TRBJ2-1 TRBV6-4 ASSWTSENEQF
TRBJ2-7 TRBV14 ASSPRALSIREQY
TRBJ1-3 TRBV5-1 ASSGDREGRPLSGTIY